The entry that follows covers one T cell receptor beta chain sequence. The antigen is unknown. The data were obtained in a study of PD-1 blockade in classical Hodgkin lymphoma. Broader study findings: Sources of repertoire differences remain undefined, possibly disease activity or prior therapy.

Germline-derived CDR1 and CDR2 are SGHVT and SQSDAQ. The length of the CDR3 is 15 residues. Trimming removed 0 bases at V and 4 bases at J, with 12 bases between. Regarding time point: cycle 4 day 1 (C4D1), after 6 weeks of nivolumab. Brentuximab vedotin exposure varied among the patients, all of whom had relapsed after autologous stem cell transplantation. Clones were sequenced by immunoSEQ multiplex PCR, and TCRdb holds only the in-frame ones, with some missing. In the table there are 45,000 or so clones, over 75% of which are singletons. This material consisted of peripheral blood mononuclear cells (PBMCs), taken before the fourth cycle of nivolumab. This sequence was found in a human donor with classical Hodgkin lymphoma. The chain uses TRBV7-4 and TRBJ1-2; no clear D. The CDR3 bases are TGTGCCAGCAGCTTAGCGCCAACAGCCCCCTATGGCTACACCTTC. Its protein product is CASSLAPTAPYGYTF. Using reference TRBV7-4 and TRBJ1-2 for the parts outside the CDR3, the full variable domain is GAGVSQSPRYKVAKRGRDVALRCDSISGHVTLYWYRQTLGQGSEVLTYSQSDAQRDKSGRPSGRFSAERPERSVSTLKIQRTEQGDSAVYLCASSLAPTAPYGYTFGSGTRLTVV.